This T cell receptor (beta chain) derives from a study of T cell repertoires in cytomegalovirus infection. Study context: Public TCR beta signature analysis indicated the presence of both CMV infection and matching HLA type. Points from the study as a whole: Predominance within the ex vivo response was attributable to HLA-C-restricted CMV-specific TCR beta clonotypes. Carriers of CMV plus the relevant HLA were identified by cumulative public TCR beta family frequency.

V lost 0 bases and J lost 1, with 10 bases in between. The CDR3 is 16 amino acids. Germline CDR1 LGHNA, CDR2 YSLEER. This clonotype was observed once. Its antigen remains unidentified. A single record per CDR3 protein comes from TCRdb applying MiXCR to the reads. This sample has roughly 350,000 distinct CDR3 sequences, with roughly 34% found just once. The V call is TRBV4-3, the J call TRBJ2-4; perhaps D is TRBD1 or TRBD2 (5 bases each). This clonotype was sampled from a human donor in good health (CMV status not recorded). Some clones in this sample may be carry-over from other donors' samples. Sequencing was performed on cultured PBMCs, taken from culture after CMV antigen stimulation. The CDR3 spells CASSQDLGTAKNIQYF. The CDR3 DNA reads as TGCGCCAGCAGCCAAGATCTGGGGACGGCCAAAAACATTCAGTACTTC.